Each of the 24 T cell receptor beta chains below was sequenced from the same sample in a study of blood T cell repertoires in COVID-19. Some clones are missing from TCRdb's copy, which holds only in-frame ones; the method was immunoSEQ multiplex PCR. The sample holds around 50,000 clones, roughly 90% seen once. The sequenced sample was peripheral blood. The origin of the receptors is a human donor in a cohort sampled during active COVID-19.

The CDR3 region is CASSPRSHGELFF. DNA of the CDR3: TGTGCCAGCAGCCCTAGATCCCACGGGGAGCTGTTTTTT. The chain is built from TRBV3-1 (or the pseudogene TRBV3-2) and TRBJ2-2; no clear D gene. The CDR3 consists of 13 residues. Per germline, CDR1 LGHDT and CDR2 YNNKEL (reference sequence). Trimming left V 4 bases short and J 7 bases short, with 10 bases between.

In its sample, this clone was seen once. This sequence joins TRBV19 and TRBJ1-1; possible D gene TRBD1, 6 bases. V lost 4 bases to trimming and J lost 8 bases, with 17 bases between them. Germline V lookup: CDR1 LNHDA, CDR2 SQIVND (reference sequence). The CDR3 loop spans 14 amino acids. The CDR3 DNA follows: TGTGCCAGTAGTACCCAGATATCGGGACAAGAAGCTTTCTTT. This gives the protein CASSTQISGQEAFF.

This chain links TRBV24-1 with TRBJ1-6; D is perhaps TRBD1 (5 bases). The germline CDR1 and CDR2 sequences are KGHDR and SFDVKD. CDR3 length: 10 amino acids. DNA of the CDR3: TGTGGGGGGGGGAATTCACCCCTCCACTTT. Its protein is CGGGNSPLHF.

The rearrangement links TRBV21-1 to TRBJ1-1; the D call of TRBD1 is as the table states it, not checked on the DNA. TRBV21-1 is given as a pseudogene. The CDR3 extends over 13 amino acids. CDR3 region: CASEKEGATEAFF. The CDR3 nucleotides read TGTGCCAGCGAAAAGGAGGGGGCCACTGAAGCTTTCTTT.

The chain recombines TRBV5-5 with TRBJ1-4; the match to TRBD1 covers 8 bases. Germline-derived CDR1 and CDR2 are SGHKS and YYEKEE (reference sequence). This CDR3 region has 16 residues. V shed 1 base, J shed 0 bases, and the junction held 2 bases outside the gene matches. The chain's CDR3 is CASSLQGAPTNEKLFF. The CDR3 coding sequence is TGTGCCAGCAGCTTGCAGGGGGCCCCAACTAATGAAAAACTGTTTTTT. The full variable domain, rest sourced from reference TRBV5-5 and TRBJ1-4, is DAGVTQSPTHLIKTRGQQVTLRCSPISGHKSVSWYQQVLGQGPQFIFQYYEKEERGRGNFPDRFSARQFPNYSSELNVNALLLGDSALYLCASSLQGAPTNEKLFFGSGTQLSVL.

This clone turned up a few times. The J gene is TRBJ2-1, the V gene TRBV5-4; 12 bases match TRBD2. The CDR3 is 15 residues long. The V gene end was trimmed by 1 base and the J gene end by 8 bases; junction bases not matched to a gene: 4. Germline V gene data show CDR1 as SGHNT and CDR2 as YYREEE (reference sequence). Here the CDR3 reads CASSLTSGRLHEQFF. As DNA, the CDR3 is TGTGCCAGCAGCTTGACTAGCGGGAGGCTCCATGAGCAGTTCTTC.

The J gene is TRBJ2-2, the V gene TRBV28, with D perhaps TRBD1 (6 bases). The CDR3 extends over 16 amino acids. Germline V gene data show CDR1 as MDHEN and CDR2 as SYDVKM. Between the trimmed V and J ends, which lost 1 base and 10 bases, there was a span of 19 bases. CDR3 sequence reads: CASSLSGTLVTVELFF. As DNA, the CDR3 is TGTGCCAGCAGTTTATCTGGGACACTTGTTACTGTGGAGCTGTTTTTT. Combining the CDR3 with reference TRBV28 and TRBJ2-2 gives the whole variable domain DVKVTQSSRYLVKRTGEKVFLECVQDMDHENMFWYRQDPGLGLRLIYFSYDVKMKEKGDIPEGYSVSREKKERFSLILESASTNQTSMYLCASSLSGTLVTVELFFGEGSRLTVL.

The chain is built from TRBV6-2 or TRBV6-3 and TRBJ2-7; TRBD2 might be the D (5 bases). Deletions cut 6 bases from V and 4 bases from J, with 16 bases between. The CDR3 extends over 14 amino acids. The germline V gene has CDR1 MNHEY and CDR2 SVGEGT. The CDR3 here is CASSTRRRTYEQYF. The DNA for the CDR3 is TGTGCCAGCAGCACCCGGCGACGGACTTACGAGCAGTACTTC.

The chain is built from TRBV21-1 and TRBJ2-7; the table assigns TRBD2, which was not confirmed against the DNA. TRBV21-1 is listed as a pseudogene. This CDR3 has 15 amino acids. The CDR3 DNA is TGTGCCAGCAGCAAAGGTCAAAAGAGTTCCTACGAGCAGTACTTC. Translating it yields CASSKGQKSSYEQYF.

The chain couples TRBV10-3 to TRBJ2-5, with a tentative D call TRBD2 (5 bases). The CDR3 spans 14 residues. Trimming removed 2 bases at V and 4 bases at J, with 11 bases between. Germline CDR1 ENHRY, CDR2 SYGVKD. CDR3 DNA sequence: TGTGCCATCAGTGAGGGGCGAGGAGGAGAGACCCAGTACTTC. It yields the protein CAISEGRGGETQYF.

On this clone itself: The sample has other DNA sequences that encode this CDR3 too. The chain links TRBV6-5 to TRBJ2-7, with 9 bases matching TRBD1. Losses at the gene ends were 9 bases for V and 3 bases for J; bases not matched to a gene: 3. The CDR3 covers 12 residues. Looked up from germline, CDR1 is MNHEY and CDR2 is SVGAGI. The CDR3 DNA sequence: TGTGCCAGTCGGACAGGGGACTACGAGCAGTACTTC. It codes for CASRTGDYEQYF.

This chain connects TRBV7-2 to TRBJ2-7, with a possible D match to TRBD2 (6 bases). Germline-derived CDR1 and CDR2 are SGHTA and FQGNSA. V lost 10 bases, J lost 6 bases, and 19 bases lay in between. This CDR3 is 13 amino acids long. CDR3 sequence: CATPGRLPGEQYF. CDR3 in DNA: TGTGCCACCCCGGGGAGGCTCCCTGGCGAGCAGTACTTC.

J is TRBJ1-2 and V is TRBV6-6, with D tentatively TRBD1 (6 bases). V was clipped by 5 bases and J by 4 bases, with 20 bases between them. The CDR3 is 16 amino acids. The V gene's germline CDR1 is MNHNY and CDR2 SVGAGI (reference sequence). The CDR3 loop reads CASSTIQGSTIYGYTF. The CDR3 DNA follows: TGTGCCAGCAGTACTATACAGGGTTCGACAATCTATGGCTACACCTTC.

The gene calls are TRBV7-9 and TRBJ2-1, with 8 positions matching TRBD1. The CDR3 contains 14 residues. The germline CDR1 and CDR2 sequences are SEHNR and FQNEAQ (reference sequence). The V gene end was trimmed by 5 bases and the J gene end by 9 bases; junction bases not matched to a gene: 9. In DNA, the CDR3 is TGTGCCAGCAGCCCTACGGACAGGGTGGCTGAGCAGTTCTTC. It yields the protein CASSPTDRVAEQFF. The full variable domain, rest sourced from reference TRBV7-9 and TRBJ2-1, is DTGVSQNPRHKITKRGQNVTFRCDPISEHNRLYWYRQTLGQGPEFLTYFQNEAQLEKSRLLSDRFSAERPKGSFSTLEIQRTEQGDSAMYLCASSPTDRVAEQFFGPGTRLTVL.

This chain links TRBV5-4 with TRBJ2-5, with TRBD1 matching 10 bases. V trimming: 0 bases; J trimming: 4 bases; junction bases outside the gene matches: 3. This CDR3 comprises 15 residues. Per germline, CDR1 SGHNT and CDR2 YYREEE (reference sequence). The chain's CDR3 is CASSLGQGAGETQYF. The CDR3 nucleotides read TGTGCCAGCAGCTTGGGACAGGGGGCAGGAGAGACCCAGTACTTC.

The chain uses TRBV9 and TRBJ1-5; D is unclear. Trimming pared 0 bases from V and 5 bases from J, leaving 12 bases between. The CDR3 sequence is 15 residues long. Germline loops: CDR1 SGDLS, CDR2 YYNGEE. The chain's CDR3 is CASSVDSTPDQPQHF. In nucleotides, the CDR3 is TGTGCCAGCAGCGTAGATTCGACACCCGATCAGCCCCAGCATTTT. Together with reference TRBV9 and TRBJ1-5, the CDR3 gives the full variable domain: DSGVTQTPKHLITATGQRVTLRCSPRSGDLSVYWYQQSLDQGLQFLIQYYNGEERAKGNILERFSAQQFPDLHSELNLSSLELGDSALYFCASSVDSTPDQPQHFGDGTRLSIL.

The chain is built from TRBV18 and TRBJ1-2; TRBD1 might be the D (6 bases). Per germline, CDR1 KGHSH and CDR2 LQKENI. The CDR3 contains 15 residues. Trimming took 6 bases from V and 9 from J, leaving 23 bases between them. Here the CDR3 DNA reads TGTGCCAGCTCTCGAGTGGGGGCAGAGGAGACCCGCTACACCTTC. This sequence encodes CASSRVGAEETRYTF. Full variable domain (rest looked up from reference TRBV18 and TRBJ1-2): NAGVMQNPRHLVRRRGQEARLRCSPMKGHSHVYWYRQLPEEGLKFMVYLQKENIIDESGMPKERFSAEFPKEGPSILRIQQVVRGDSAAYFCASSRVGAEETRYTFGSGTRLTVV.

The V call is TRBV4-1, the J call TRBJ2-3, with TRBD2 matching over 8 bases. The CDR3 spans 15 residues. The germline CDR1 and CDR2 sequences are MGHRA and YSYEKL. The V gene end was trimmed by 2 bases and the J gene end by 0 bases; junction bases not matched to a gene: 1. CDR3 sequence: CASSQTSGSTDTQYF. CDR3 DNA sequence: TGCGCCAGCAGCCAAACTAGCGGCAGCACAGATACGCAGTATTTT.

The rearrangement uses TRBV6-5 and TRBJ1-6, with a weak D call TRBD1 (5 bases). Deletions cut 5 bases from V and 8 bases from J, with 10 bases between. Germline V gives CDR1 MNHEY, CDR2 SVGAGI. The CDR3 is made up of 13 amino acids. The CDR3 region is CASSLQGYSPLHF. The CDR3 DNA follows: TGTGCCAGCAGTCTGCAGGGCTATTCACCCCTCCACTTT.

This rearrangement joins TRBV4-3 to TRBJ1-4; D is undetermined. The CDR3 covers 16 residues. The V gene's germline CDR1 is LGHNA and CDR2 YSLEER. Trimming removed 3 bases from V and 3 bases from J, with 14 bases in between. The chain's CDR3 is CASSQYTVSPNEKLFF. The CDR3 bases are TGCGCCAGCAGCCAGTATACAGTGTCCCCTAATGAAAAACTGTTTTTT.

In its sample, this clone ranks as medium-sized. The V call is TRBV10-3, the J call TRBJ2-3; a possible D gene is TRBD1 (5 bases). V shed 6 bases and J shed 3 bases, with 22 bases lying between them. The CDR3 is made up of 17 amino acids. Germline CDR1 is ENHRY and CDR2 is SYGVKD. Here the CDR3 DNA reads TGTGCCATCAGCGATGACTTAGGTGGGGCGTCAACAGATACGCAGTATTTT. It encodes CAISDDLGGASTDTQYF.

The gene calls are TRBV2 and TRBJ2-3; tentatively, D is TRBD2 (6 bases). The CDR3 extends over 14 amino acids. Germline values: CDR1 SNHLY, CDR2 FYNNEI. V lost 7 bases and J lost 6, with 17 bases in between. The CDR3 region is CASTPGLVADTQYF. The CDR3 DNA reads TGTGCCAGCACCCCGGGACTCGTGGCTGATACGCAGTATTTT.

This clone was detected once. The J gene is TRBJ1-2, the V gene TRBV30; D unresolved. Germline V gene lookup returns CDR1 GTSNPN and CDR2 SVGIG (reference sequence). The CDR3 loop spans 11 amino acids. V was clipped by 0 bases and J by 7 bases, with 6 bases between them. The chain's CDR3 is CAWSVGGGYTF. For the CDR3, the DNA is TGTGCCTGGAGTGTAGGCGGTGGCTACACCTTC.

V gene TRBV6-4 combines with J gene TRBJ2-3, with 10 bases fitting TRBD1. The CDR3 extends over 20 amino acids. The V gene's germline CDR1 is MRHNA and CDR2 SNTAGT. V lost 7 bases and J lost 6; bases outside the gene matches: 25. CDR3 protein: CASNFNRDRGSRGTSDTQYF. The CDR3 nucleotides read TGTGCCAGCAATTTTAACCGGGACAGGGGCTCGAGGGGCACATCGGATACGCAGTATTTT.